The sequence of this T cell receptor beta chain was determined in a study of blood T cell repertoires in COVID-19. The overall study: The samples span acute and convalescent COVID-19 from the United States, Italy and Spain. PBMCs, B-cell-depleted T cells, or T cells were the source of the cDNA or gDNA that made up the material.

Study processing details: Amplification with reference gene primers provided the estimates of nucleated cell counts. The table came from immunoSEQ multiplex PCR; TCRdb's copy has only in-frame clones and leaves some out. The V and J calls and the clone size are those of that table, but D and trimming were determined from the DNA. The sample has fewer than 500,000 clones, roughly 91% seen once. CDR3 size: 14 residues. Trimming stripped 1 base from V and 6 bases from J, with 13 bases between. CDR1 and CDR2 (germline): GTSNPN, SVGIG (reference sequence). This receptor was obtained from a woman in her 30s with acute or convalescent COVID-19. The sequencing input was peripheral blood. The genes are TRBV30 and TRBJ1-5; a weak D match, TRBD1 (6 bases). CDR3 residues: CAWSARTQGQPQHF. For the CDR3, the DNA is TGTGCCTGGAGTGCACGAACACAGGGTCAGCCCCAGCATTTT. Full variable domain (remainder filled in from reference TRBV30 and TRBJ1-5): SQTIHQWPATLVQPVGSPLSLECTVEGTSNPNLYWYRQAAGRGLQLLFYSVGIGQISSEVPQNLSASRPQDRQFILSSKKLLLSDSGFYLCAWSARTQGQPQHFGDGTRLSIL.